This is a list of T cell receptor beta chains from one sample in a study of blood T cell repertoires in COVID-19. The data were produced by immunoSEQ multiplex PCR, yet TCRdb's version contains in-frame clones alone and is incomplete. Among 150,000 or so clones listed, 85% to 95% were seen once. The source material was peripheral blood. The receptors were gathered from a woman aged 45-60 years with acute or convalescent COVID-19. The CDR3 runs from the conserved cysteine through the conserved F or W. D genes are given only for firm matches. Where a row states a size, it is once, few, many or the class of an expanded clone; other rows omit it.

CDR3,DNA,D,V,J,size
CASSRDRSGNTIYF,TGTGCCAGCAGCCGCGACAGGTCTGGAAACACCATATATTTT,.,TRBV7-6,TRBJ1-3,once
CASGLASGRNSPLHF,TGTGCTAGTGGTTTGGCCTCAGGGCGCAATTCACCCCTCCACTTT,.,TRBV12-5,TRBJ1-6,.
CASTKDRGQDTQYF,TGTGCCAGCACCAAGGACAGGGGGCAAGATACGCAGTATTTT,TRBD1,TRBV2,TRBJ2-3,.
CASSLTGQGTYGYTF,TGTGCCAGCAGCCTGACAGGACAGGGGACCTATGGCTACACCTTC,TRBD1,TRBV5-4,TRBJ1-2,.
CASSRDRAYTDTQYF,TGTGCCAGCAGTCGGGACAGGGCCTACACAGATACGCAGTATTTT,TRBD1,TRBV28,TRBJ2-3,.
CASSYGSRDEQFF,TGTGCCAGCAGTTACGGGAGTAGGGATGAGCAGTTCTTC,.,TRBV6-5,TRBJ2-1,.
CASSENPGRFSGNTIYF,TGTGCCAGCAGTGAAAACCCAGGCAGATTCTCTGGAAACACCATATATTTT,.,TRBV6-1,TRBJ1-3,once
CASSPGQGTYEQYF,TGTGCCAGCAGCCCAGGACAGGGTACCTACGAGCAGTACTTC,TRBD1,TRBV3-1/TRBV3-2,TRBJ2-7,.
CASSALGANQPQHF,TGTGCCAGCAGTGCATTGGGGGCCAATCAGCCCCAGCATTTT,.,TRBV25-1,TRBJ1-5,.
CASSIEVGQGRTDTQYF,TGTGCCAGTAGTATAGAGGTAGGCCAGGGGCGCACAGATACGCAGTATTTT,.,TRBV19,TRBJ2-3,.
CASSFGRIISRQETQYF,TGTGCCAGCAGCTTCGGCCGAATAATTTCTAGGCAAGAGACCCAGTACTTC,.,TRBV5-6,TRBJ2-5,.
CATSRSSWGADNEQFF,TGTGCCACCAGCAGATCCTCGTGGGGCGCGGACAATGAGCAGTTCTTC,.,TRBV15,TRBJ2-1,.
CASSSSPETQYF,TGTGCCAGCAGCTCAAGCCCAGAGACCCAGTACTTC,.,TRBV5-6,TRBJ2-5,.
CASSQGTGELFF,TGTGCCAGCAGTCAGGGGACCGGGGAGCTGTTTTTT,.,TRBV27,TRBJ2-2,few
CASSDRDRADTQYF,TGTGCCAGCAGTGATCGCGACAGGGCCGATACGCAGTATTTT,TRBD1,TRBV6-1,TRBJ2-3,.
CASSRTGKYGYTF,TGTGCCAGCAGCCGGACAGGGAAGTATGGCTACACCTTC,TRBD1,TRBV11-2,TRBJ1-2,.
CASSPAGTGGNTIYF,TGTGCCAGCAGCCCGGCCGGGACAGGGGGAAACACCATATATTTT,TRBD1,TRBV7-2,TRBJ1-3,.
CASRNDRLSSYNEQFF,TGTGCCAGCAGAAATGACAGGCTCAGCTCCTACAATGAGCAGTTCTTC,.,TRBV7-9,TRBJ2-1,.
CASSPAGQRDNEQFF,TGTGCCAGCAGCCCGGCGGGCCAGCGGGACAATGAGCAGTTCTTC,.,TRBV7-8,TRBJ2-1,.
CASSQGSSYNSPLHF,TGTGCCAGCAGCCAGGGGAGCTCCTATAATTCACCCCTCCACTTT,.,TRBV4-2,TRBJ1-6,.
CASSQGASSWNQPQHF,TGTGCCAGTAGTCAGGGGGCCTCCTCTTGGAATCAGCCCCAGCATTTT,TRBD1,TRBV19,TRBJ1-5,.
CASTRITAGTGELFF,TGTGCCAGCACCCGAATAACCGCGGGCACCGGGGAGCTGTTTTTT,.,TRBV28,TRBJ2-2,.
CASSFGTVEQYF,TGTGCCAGCAGTTTCGGGACAGTCGAGCAGTACTTC,TRBD1,TRBV12-3/TRBV12-4,TRBJ2-7,.
CATSDSSRTQHF,TGTGCCACCAGTGATTCATCCAGGACCCAGCATTTT,.,TRBV24-1,TRBJ1-5,.
CASSVGNRGPTDTQYF,TGTGCCAGCAGCGTAGGAAACAGGGGCCCCACAGATACGCAGTATTTT,TRBD1,TRBV9,TRBJ2-3,.
CASSPGGSGNTIYF,TGTGCCAGCAGTCCGGGGGGGTCTGGAAACACCATATATTTT,.,TRBV6-5,TRBJ1-3,.
CASSPPGLSEQYF,TGTGCCAGCAGCCCGCCCGGTCTATCCGAGCAGTACTTC,.,TRBV9,TRBJ2-7,once
CATRGGGTYEQYF,TGTGCCACCCGCGGTGGGGGGACCTACGAGCAGTACTTC,.,TRBV28,TRBJ2-7,.
CASSLELNTEAFF,TGTGCCAGCAGTCTGGAGTTGAACACTGAAGCTTTCTTT,.,TRBV7-3,TRBJ1-1,.
CAWLAPLKGYTF,TGTGCCTGGCTGGCCCCTTTAAAAGGCTACACCTTC,.,TRBV30,TRBJ1-2,.
CASSLRGGDEQFF,TGTGCCAGCAGCTTACGGGGGGGCGATGAGCAGTTCTTC,TRBD2,TRBV7-7,TRBJ2-1,.
CASSLSGNTIYF,TGTGCCAGCAGCCTCTCTGGAAACACCATATATTTT,.,TRBV2,TRBJ1-3,.
CATSDSGQGVDEQFF,TGTGCCACCAGTGACTCGGGACAGGGGGTTGATGAGCAGTTCTTC,TRBD1,TRBV24-1,TRBJ2-1,.
CASSQVGVTNEKLFF,TGCGCCAGCAGCCAAGTTGGAGTTACTAATGAAAAACTGTTTTTT,.,TRBV4-1,TRBJ1-4,.
CASSRPGEYNSPLHF,TGTGCCAGCAGTAGGCCGGGAGAATATAATTCACCCCTCCACTTT,.,TRBV25-1,TRBJ1-6,.
CATSDAGQVGGYTF,TGTGCCACCAGTGACGCGGGACAGGTCGGGGGCTACACCTTC,TRBD1,TRBV24-1,TRBJ1-2,once
CASSPQLNTEAFF,TGTGCCAGCAGCCCACAGTTGAACACTGAAGCTTTCTTT,.,TRBV11-2,TRBJ1-1,.
CASSSRLAGELLAKNIQYF,TGTGCCAGCAGCTCCCGACTAGCGGGAGAGCTCCTAGCCAAAAACATTCAGTACTTC,TRBD2,TRBV7-8,TRBJ2-4,.
CASSSRLAGSYEQYF,TGTGCCAGCAGTTCGCGACTAGCTGGCTCCTACGAGCAGTACTTC,TRBD2,TRBV28,TRBJ2-7,.
CASSSGQGGSYEQYF,TGTGCCAGCAGTTCCGGACAGGGGGGCTCCTACGAGCAGTACTTC,TRBD1,TRBV11-1,TRBJ2-7,.
CASSYSGSYNEQFF,TGTGCCAGCAGCTACTCCGGGTCGTACAATGAGCAGTTCTTC,.,TRBV7-3,TRBJ2-1,.
CASSLATAYTDTQYF,TGTGCCAGCAGCTTAGCGACAGCGTATACAGATACGCAGTATTTT,.,TRBV7-9,TRBJ2-3,.
CASSPGTSGYNEQFF,TGTGCCAGCAGTCCCGGGACTAGCGGCTACAATGAGCAGTTCTTC,TRBD2,TRBV7-2,TRBJ2-1,.
CASSLDSFNEKLFF,TGTGCCAGCAGCTTAGACAGTTTTAATGAAAAACTGTTTTTT,.,TRBV7-9,TRBJ1-4,.
CASSRFPGQGNTEAFF,TGTGCCAGCAGTCGGTTTCCGGGACAGGGGAACACTGAAGCTTTCTTT,TRBD1,TRBV28,TRBJ1-1,once
CATSSGWGGVDGYTF,TGTGCCACCAGCAGTGGTTGGGGAGGTGTCGATGGCTACACCTTC,.,TRBV15,TRBJ1-2,.
CASSPPQGSGANVLTF,TGTGCCAGCTCACCTCCACAGGGCTCTGGGGCCAACGTCCTGACTTTC,.,TRBV18,TRBJ2-6,.
CASRRAGDNEQFF,TGTGCCAGCAGAAGGGCAGGGGATAATGAGCAGTTCTTC,.,TRBV6-5,TRBJ2-1,once
CASSLNAFGGYTF,TGTGCCAGCAGTTTGAATGCCTTCGGTGGCTACACCTTC,.,TRBV27,TRBJ1-2,.
CASRLGQGGQPQHF,TGTGCCAGCAGGTTGGGACAGGGAGGTCAGCCCCAGCATTTT,TRBD1,TRBV7-8,TRBJ1-5,.
CASSPGGYSGELFF,TGTGCCAGCAGCCCGGGAGGTTACAGTGGGGAGCTGTTTTTT,TRBD2,TRBV13,TRBJ2-2,.
CASSYGTGVNSPLHF,TGTGCCAGCAGTTACGGGACTGGGGTTAATTCACCCCTCCACTTT,.,TRBV6-5,TRBJ1-6,.